This TCR beta chain comes out of a study of control samples from healthy donors and cancer patients. Using immunoSEQ multiplex PCR, the repertoire was profiled, and TCRdb retains in-frame clones only, with some absent. The sample carries 150,000 to 200,000 clones, over 80% recorded once. The CDR3 covers 11 residues. V was pared by 6 bases and J by 2 bases, with 5 bases between. Germline CDR1 and CDR2: MNHEY and SVGAGI. Input material: blood. This sequence originates from a man between 18 and 29 years old in good health. The V and J genes are TRBV6-5 and TRBJ2-7; D is uncertain. CDR3 residues: CASRETYEQYF. CDR3 nucleotides: TGTGCCAGCAGGGAGACCTACGAGCAGTACTTC.